This T cell receptor beta chain was recovered during a study of beta chain features in type 1 diabetes. The study reverse transcribed the entire isolated RNA, so it sequenced expressed TCRB transcripts. The table came from immunoSEQ multiplex PCR; TCRdb's copy has only in-frame clones and leaves some out. Of about 290,000 clones listed, about 7.8% are singletons. The germline V gene encodes CDR1 SGHTA and CDR2 FQGNSA. The CDR3 is 14 amino acids. V was pared by 4 bases and J by 4 bases, with 13 bases between. Sequencing was performed on central memory CD4+ T cells from blood. The sequence came from a woman under 30 in good health. The genes are TRBV7-2 and TRBJ1-2; the D is unclear. DNA of the CDR3: TGTGCCAGCAGCTCCTCCTGGAATGTCTATGGCTACACCTTC. Amino acid sequence: CASSSSWNVYGYTF.